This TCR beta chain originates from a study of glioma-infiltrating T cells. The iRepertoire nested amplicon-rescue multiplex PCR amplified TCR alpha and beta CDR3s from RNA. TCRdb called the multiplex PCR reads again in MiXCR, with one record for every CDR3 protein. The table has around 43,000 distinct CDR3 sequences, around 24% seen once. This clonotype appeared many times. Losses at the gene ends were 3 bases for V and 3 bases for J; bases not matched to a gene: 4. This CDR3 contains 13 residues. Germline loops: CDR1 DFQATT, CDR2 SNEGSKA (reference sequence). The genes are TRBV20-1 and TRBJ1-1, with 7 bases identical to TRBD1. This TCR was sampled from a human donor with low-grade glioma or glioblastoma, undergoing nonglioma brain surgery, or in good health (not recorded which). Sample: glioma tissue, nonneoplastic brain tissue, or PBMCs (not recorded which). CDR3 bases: TGCAGTGCTAGGAGGCAGGGGGACACTGAAGCTTTCTTT. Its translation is CSARRQGDTEAFF.